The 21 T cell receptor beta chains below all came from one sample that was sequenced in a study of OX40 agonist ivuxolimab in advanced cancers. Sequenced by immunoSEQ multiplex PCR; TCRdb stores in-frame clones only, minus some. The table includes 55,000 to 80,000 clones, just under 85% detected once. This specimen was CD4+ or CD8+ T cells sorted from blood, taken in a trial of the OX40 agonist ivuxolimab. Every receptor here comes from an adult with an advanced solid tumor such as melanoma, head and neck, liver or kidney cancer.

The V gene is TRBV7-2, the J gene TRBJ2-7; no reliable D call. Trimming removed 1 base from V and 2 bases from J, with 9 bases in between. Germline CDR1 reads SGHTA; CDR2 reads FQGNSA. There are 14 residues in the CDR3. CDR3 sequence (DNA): TGTGCCAGCAGCTTAGATCCGAGGACCTACGAGCAGTACTTC. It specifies CASSLDPRTYEQYF. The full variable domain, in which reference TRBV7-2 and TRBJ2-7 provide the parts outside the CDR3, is GAGVSQSPSNKVTEKGKDVELRCDPISGHTALYWYRQSLGQGLEFLIYFQGNSAPDKSGLPSDRFSAERTGGSVSTLTIQRTQQEDSAVYLCASSLDPRTYEQYFGPGTRLTVT.

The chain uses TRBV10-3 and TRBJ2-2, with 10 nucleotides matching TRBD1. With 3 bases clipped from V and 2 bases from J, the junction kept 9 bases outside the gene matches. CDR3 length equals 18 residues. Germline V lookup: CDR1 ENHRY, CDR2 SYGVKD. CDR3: CAISDPSRTGGNTGELFF. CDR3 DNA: TGTGCCATCAGTGACCCGTCCAGGACAGGGGGTAACACCGGGGAGCTGTTTTTT.

As DNA, the CDR3 is TGTGCCAGCAGTCCCTACGTTACCGCAGCCCAAGAGACCCAGTACTTC. This encodes CASSPYVTAAQETQYF. The V gene is TRBV6-6, the J gene TRBJ2-5; no reliable D call. The CDR3 runs to 16 residues. V was cut by 5 bases and J by 1 base, with 17 bases left in between. Germline V gives CDR1 MNHNY, CDR2 SVGAGI (reference sequence).

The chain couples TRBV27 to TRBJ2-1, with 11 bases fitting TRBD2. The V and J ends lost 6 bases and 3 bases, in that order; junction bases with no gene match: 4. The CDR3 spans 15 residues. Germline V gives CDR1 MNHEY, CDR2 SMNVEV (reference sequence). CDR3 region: CASSSSGGLYNEQFF. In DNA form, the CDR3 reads TGTGCCAGCAGCTCTAGCGGGGGGCTCTACAATGAGCAGTTCTTC.

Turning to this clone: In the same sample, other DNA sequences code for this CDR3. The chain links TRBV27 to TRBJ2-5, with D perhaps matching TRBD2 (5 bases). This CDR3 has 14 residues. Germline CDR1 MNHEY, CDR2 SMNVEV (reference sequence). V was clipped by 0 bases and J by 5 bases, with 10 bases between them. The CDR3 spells CASSLSGVRETQYF. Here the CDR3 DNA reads TGTGCCAGCAGTTTATCGGGAGTGCGGGAGACCCAGTACTTC.

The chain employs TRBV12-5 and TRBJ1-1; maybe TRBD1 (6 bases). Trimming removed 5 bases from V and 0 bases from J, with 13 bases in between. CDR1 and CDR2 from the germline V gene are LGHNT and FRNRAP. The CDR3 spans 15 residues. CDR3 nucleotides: TGTGCTAGTGGTACCCCTTGGGGGCTGAACACTGAAGCTTTCTTT. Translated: CASGTPWGLNTEAFF.

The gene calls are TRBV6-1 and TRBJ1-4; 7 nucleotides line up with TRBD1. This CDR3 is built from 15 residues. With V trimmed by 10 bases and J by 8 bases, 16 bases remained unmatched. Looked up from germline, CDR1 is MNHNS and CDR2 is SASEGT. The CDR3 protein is CATSAYDRVGEKLFF. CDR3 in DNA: TGTGCCACCTCTGCTTACGACAGGGTAGGCGAAAAACTGTTTTTT.

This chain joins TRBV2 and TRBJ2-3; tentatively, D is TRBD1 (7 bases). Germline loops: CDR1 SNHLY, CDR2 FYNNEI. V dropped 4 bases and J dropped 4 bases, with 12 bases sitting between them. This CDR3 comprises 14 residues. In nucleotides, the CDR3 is TGTGCCAGCAGTGGCCCAGGGGGGTCAGATACGCAGTATTTT. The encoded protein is CASSGPGGSDTQYF.

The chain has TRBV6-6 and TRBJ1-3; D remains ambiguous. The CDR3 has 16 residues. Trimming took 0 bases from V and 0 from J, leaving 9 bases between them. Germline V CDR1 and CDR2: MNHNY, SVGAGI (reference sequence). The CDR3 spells CASSYSIENSGNTIYF. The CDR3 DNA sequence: TGTGCCAGCAGTTACTCAATCGAAAACTCTGGAAACACCATATATTTT.

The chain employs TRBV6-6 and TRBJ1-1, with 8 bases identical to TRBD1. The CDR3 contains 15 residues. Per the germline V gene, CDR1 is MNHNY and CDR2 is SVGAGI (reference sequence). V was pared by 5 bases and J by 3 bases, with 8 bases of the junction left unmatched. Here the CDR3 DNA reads TGTGCCAGCAGTCCTCAGGGGGCGGATGACACTGAAGCTTTCTTT. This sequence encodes CASSPQGADDTEAFF.

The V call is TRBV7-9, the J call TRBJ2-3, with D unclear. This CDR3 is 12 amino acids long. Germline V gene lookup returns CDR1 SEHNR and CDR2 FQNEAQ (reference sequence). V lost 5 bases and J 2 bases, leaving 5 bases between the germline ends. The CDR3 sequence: CASSRDTDTQYF. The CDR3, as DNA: TGTGCCAGCAGCCGCGACACAGATACGCAGTATTTT.

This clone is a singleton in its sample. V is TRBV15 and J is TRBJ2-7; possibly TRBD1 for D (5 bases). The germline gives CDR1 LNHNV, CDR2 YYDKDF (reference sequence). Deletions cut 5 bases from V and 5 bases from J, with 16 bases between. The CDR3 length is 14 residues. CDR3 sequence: CATSDPTASDEQYF. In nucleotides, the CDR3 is TGTGCCACCAGCGACCCGACAGCGAGCGACGAGCAGTACTTC.

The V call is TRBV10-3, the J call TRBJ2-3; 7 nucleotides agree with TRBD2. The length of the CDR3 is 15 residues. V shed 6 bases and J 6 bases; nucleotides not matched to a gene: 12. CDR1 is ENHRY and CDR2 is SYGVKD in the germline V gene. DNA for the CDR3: TGTGCCATCAGCGTACTAGCGCCTGATGTGGATACGCAGTATTTT. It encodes CAISVLAPDVDTQYF.

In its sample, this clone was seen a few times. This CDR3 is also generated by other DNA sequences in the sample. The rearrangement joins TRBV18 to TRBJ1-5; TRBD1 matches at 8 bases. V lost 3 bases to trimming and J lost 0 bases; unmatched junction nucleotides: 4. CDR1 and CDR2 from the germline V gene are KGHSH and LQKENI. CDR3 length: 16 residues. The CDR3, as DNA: TGTGCCAGCTCACCGGACAGGGCCGATAGCAATCAGCCCCAGCATTTT. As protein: CASSPDRADSNQPQHF.

The CDR3 DNA reads as TGTGCCAGCAGGTCGACAGGGGGCAGTGGCTACACCTTC. Protein product: CASRSTGGSGYTF. The chain combines TRBV11-3 with TRBJ1-2, with 10 bases that match TRBD1. The germline gives CDR1 SGHNT, CDR2 YENEEA. Trimming removed 6 bases from V and 7 bases from J; junction bases left unmatched: 5. The CDR3 has 13 residues.

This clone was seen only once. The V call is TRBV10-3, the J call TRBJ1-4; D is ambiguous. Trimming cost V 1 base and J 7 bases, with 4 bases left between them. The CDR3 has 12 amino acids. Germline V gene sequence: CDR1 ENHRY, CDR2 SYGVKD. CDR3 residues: CAISELGEKLFF. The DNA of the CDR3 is TGTGCCATCAGTGAGTTGGGTGAAAAACTGTTTTTT.

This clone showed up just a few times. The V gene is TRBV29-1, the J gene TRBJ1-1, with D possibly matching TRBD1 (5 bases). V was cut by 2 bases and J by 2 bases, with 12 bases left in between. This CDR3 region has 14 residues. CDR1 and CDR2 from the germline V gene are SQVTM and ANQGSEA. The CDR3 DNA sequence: TGCAGCGTTGAAAGACAGACAGTAAACACTGAAGCTTTCTTT. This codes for CSVERQTVNTEAFF.

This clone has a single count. The CDR3 here is CASSPGTEAYEQYF. DNA for the CDR3: TGTGCCAGCTCCCCCGGGACAGAAGCCTACGAGCAGTACTTC. V is TRBV18 and J is TRBJ2-7, with 7 positions matching TRBD1. The germline gives CDR1 KGHSH, CDR2 LQKENI. V lost 6 bases to trimming and J lost 2 bases; unmatched junction nucleotides: 7. CDR3 length equals 14 residues.

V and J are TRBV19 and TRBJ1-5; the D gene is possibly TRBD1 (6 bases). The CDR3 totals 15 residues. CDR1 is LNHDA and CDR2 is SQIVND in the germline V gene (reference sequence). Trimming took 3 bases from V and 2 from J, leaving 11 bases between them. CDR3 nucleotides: TGTGCCAGTAGTATTTACGGGGGCGGCAATCAGCCCCAGCATTTT. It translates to CASSIYGGGNQPQHF. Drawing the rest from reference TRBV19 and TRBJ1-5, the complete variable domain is DGGITQSPKYLFRKEGQNVTLSCEQNLNHDAMYWYRQDPGQGLRLIYYSQIVNDFQKGDIAEGYSVSREKKESFPLTVTSAQKNPTAFYLCASSIYGGGNQPQHFGDGTRLSIL.

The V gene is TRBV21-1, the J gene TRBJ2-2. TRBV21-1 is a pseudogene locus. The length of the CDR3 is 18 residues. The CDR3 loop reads CASSKGICLLRNTGELFF. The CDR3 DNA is TGTGCCAGCAGCAAAGGGATTTGTTTGTTACGCAACACCGGGGAGCTGTTTTTT.

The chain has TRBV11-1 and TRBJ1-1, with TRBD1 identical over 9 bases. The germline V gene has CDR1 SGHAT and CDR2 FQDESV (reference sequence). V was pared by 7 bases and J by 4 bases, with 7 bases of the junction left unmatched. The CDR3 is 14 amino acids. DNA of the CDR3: TGTGCCAGCACCAAATTGACAGGGGGCACTGAAGCTTTCTTT. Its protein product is CASTKLTGGTEAFF. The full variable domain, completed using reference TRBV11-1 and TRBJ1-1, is EAEVAQSPRYKITEKSQAVAFWCDPISGHATLYWYRQILGQGPELLVQFQDESVVDDSQLPKDRFSAERLKGVDSTLKIQPAELGDSAMYLCASTKLTGGTEAFFGQGTRLTVV.